These T cell receptor beta chains were read from a single sample in a study of T cells after yellow fever vaccination. TCRdb ran MiXCR on the 5' RACE reads and lists one entry per CDR3 protein. The data contain approximately 600,000 distinct CDR3 sequences, 9% to 15% of them singletons. The sequencing here drew on PBMCs, taken on the day of the yellow fever booster vaccination. Every receptor here comes from a man under 40 who received the YFV17D yellow fever vaccine. CDR3s include the opening cysteine and the closing phenylalanine or tryptophan. A D gene is named only where the DNA matches it firmly. Some rows have no size entry. The others give once, few or many, or a class for an expanded clone.

d_call,v_call,j_call,clone_size,cdr3_aa,cdr3_nt
TRBD1,TRBV19,TRBJ2-7,.,CASSILPGQAYEQYF,TGTGCCAGTAGTATCCTCCCGGGACAGGCCTACGAGCAGTACTTC
.,TRBV6-2/TRBV6-3,TRBJ1-2,few,CASSSSLGVSVYTF,TGTGCCAGCAGTTCTTCCCTCGGGGTGTCGGTCTACACCTTC
TRBD1,TRBV28,TRBJ1-1,few,CASSRGTGGSEAFF,TGTGCCAGCAGCCGAGGAACAGGGGGCTCAGAAGCTTTCTTT
.,TRBV30,TRBJ1-1,few,CAWSRSGGTEAFF,TGTGCCTGGAGCCGTTCCGGGGGCACTGAAGCTTTCTTT
TRBD2,TRBV7-8,TRBJ2-1,few,CASSPPLREVPYNEQFF,TGTGCCAGCAGCCCCCCCTTGCGGGAGGTTCCCTACAATGAGCAGTTCTTC
.,TRBV7-9,TRBJ2-3,.,CASLGFGDTQYF,TGTGCCAGCCTGGGGTTCGGAGATACGCAGTATTTT
TRBD2,TRBV7-2,TRBJ2-1,.,CAIPVAGGVHEQFF,TGTGCCATTCCAGTAGCGGGAGGAGTGCATGAGCAGTTCTTC
.,TRBV28,TRBJ2-5,few,CASSLGLVGQTQYF,TGTGCCAGCAGCCTAGGGCTAGTGGGACAGACCCAGTACTTC
.,TRBV21-1,TRBJ1-1,.,CATLADRGLGRGLNTEAFF,TGTGCCACCCTGGCGGACAGGGGGTTAGGAAGAGGGTTGAACACTGAAGCTTTCTTT
.,TRBV18,TRBJ1-1,few,CASRHSDMNTEAFF,TGTGCCAGCCGTCACAGTGACATGAACACTGAAGCTTTCTTT
.,TRBV18,TRBJ1-1,few,CASSPLRDTRTTTNTEAFF,TGTGCCAGCTCACCCCTACGGGACACCAGAACCACGACGAACACTGAAGCTTTCTTT
TRBD1,TRBV6-2/TRBV6-3,TRBJ2-1,.,CASSYSGTGVGEQFF,TGTGCCAGCAGTTACTCCGGGACAGGGGTCGGGGAGCAGTTCTTC
.,TRBV10-3,TRBJ2-5,few,CAISDPRSSGETQYF,TGTGCCATCAGTGATCCCCGTTCCTCCGGGGAGACCCAGTACTTC
.,TRBV5-1,TRBJ1-1,.,CASSSMAGGERAFF,TGCGCCAGCAGCTCAATGGCGGGGGGTGAAAGAGCTTTCTTT
.,TRBV25-1,TRBJ2-3,few,CASTPSSTDTQYF,TGTGCCAGTACCCCGTCATCGACAGATACGCAGTATTTT
.,TRBV5-1,TRBJ1-2,few,CASSLGGISYGYTF,TGCGCCAGCAGCTTGGGGGGGATTTCCTATGGCTACACCTTC
.,TRBV6-2/TRBV6-3,TRBJ2-7,few,CASRRDKSEQYF,TGTGCCAGCAGACGGGACAAATCCGAGCAGTACTTC
.,TRBV6-2/TRBV6-3,TRBJ2-4,.,CASSYPGHNIQYF,TGTGCCAGCAGTTACCCTGGACATAACATTCAGTACTTC
.,TRBV12-3/TRBV12-4,TRBJ1-6,few,CASSLQSSYNSPLHF,TGTGCCAGCAGTTTACAGAGCTCCTATAATTCACCCCTCCACTTT
.,TRBV5-1,TRBJ2-7,few,CASSPQLPYEQYF,TGCGCCAGCAGCCCCCAGCTCCCCTACGAGCAGTACTTC